This TCR beta chain emerged from a study of metastatic and nonmetastatic thyroid tumors. Study in general: The comparison covered peripheral blood and tumor or nodule tissue in malignant and benign thyroid patients. The study, taken as a whole, reports: Relative to benign nodules, malignant thyroid tumors were reportedly characterized by significantly elevated TCR beta diversity in blood and tumor.

Authors' analysis steps: Across clinicopathological groups, CDR3 differences served as the basis for building a distant-metastasis classifier for papillary thyroid cancer. TCRdb re-called clones via MiXCR from the PCR reads. The V and J calls were determined by TCRdb, not by the authors. Of under 95,000 clones in the sample, 8% to 9.5% were seen once. All patients were treatment-naive before thyroid surgery. This clone was counted ten times or more. Its antigen is unidentified. Germline trimming cut 5 bases from V and 1 base from J; bases unmatched to any gene: 0. This CDR3 is 13 amino acids long. Per germline, CDR1 SGHTA and CDR2 FQGNSA.

Material: blood. The sequence derives from a female donor with papillary thyroid cancer or a benign thyroid nodule (not recorded which). Some clones in this sample may be carry-over from other donors' samples. J is TRBJ2-5 and V is TRBV7-2, with TRBD1 matching over 8 bases. The CDR3 reads CASSTGGQETQYF. As DNA, the CDR3 is TGTGCCAGCAGCACAGGGGGCCAAGAGACCCAGTACTTC. Variable domain in full (rest from reference TRBV7-2 and TRBJ2-5): GAGVSQSPSNKVTEKGKDVELRCDPISGHTALYWYRQSLGQGLEFLIYFQGNSAPDKSGLPSDRFSAERTGGSVSTLTIQRTQQEDSAVYLCASSTGGQETQYFGPGTRLLVL.